Listed below are T cell receptor beta chains from one sample, sequenced in a study of cytomegalovirus exposure and HLA in healthy donors. Data came from immunoSEQ multiplex PCR; TCRdb stores just in-frame clones and leaves some out. Of 110,000 or so clones in the sample, over 60% were seen once. The sample comprised PBMCs. The receptors stem from a man younger than 35 in good health and CMV-seropositive. CDR3s include the opening cysteine and the closing phenylalanine or tryptophan. Expanded clones get a size class; other rows say once, few or many, or leave the size out.

v_gene,abundance,j_gene,CDR3aa
TRBV6-5,many,TRBJ1-3,CASKSSGNTIYF
TRBV2,NA,TRBJ2-1,CASLRDNEQFF
TRBV7-9,NA,TRBJ1-2,CAEERPYGYTF
TRBV5-1,NA,TRBJ2-7,CASSLQDRDEQYF
TRBV6-5,NA,TRBJ2-3,CASSPGTGFTDTQYF
TRBV5-6,NA,TRBJ1-1,CASSHGSLPFNTEAFF
TRBV27,NA,TRBJ2-1,CASSSRAPGLAPGSGEQFF
TRBV5-1,NA,TRBJ1-2,CASSREGGTSNYGYTF
TRBV19,NA,TRBJ2-5,CASSTLQGSEETQYF
TRBV18,NA,TRBJ1-1,CASSPTRGPTEAFF
TRBV5-1,few,TRBJ1-6,CASSGGQGYNSPLHF
TRBV4-1,few,TRBJ1-2,CASSQEIRTPLDYGYTF
TRBV30,NA,TRBJ1-6,CAWSVGRSSSYNSPLHF
TRBV6-1,NA,TRBJ2-5,CASSERGLAGGPRETQYF
TRBV7-9,NA,TRBJ1-1,CASSLRQGTEAFF
TRBV10-2,NA,TRBJ1-3,CASRVAGGSGNTIYF
TRBV11-3,NA,TRBJ2-2,CASSLRLGNTGELFF
TRBV9,NA,TRBJ2-5,CASSPRSTGPQETQYF
TRBV9,NA,TRBJ1-3,CASSRQGAGNTIYF
TRBV6-4,once,TRBJ2-1,CASSKDRDTYNEQFF
TRBV2,NA,TRBJ2-3,CASSAQPAGGGGDTQYF
TRBV7-3,NA,TRBJ2-1,CASSLTWSNEQFF